Following are 21 T cell receptor beta chains from one sample sequenced in a study of T cell responses to AZD1222 COVID-19 vaccine. Using immunoSEQ multiplex PCR, the repertoire was profiled, and TCRdb retains in-frame clones only, with some absent. Seen here are 130,000 to 150,000 clones, around 90% observed once, and the top ten hold roughly 2.8%. Sample: peripheral blood, taken on day 0 of MenACWY control vaccination. The receptors here all came from an adult in good health.

This clone was detected once. V gene TRBV30 combines with J gene TRBJ1-3; 7 bases agree with TRBD1. There are 12 residues in the CDR3. J gave up 9 bases and V 8 bases, and 10 bases lay outside the gene matches. Germline assignment: CDR1 GTSNPN and CDR2 SVGIG (reference sequence). The CDR3 bases are TGTGCCGGGACAGCCCTGGCCGGCACCATATATTTT. This gives the protein CAGTALAGTIYF.

The gene calls are TRBV23-1 and TRBJ2-2; D is undetermined. TRBV23-1 qualifies as an ORF whose function is uncertain. Deletions cut 3 bases from V and 2 bases from J, with 4 bases between. This CDR3 region has 13 residues. DNA for the CDR3: TGCGCCAGCAGTCACCCAAACACCGGGGAGCTGTTTTTT. This encodes CASSHPNTGELFF.

CDR3 sequence: CASSQDWGTGKPQHF. The CDR3 DNA is TGTGCCAGCAGCCAAGATTGGGGGACAGGAAAGCCCCAGCATTTT. This chain joins TRBV3-1 (or the pseudogene TRBV3-2) and TRBJ1-5; TRBD1 matches at 8 bases. J lost 8 bases, V lost 0 bases, and 6 bases had no gene match. The germline V gene has CDR1 LGHDT and CDR2 YNNKEL (reference sequence). The CDR3 has 15 residues.

This CDR3 reads CASKTAPGTDTQYF. The CDR3, as DNA: TGTGCCAGCAAGACCGCCCCGGGCACAGATACGCAGTATTTT. V usage is TRBV2 and J usage is TRBJ2-3; D is undetermined. The germline V gene encodes CDR1 SNHLY and CDR2 FYNNEI. This CDR3 is 14 amino acids long. V was trimmed by 7 bases and J by 1 base, leaving 12 bases between them.

This sequence joins TRBV5-1 and TRBJ1-2, with no clear D. V shed 4 bases and J shed 1 base, with 8 bases lying between them. The CDR3 sequence is 13 residues long. Germline lookup yields CDR1 SGHRS and CDR2 YFSETQ. The CDR3 DNA reads TGCGCCAGCAGCCCCGATCATAACTATGGCTACACCTTC. This translates into CASSPDHNYGYTF.

The rearrangement uses TRBV5-1 and TRBJ2-2, with 8 bases lining up with TRBD1. The CDR3 runs 16 residues. Trimming took 4 bases from V and 3 from J; bases not matched to a gene: 8. The germline CDR1 and CDR2 sequences are SGHRS and YFSETQ. For the CDR3, the DNA is TGCGCCAGCAGCAAACGCCCGGGACAGGACACCGGGGAGCTGTTTTTT. Its translation is CASSKRPGQDTGELFF.

The table lists this clone with a few counts. The chain employs TRBV11-2 and TRBJ1-2; D uncertain. V lost 0 bases and J lost 5, with 10 bases in between. The CDR3 is 14 residues long. Germline values: CDR1 SGHAT, CDR2 FQNNGV. The CDR3 protein is CASSLEPVVYGYTF. DNA for the CDR3: TGTGCCAGCAGCTTAGAACCGGTGGTGTATGGCTACACCTTC.

V is TRBV7-3 and J is TRBJ2-1; 12 nucleotides agree with TRBD2. The germline CDR1 and CDR2 sequences are SGHTA and FQGTGA. The CDR3 spans 14 residues. V gave up 2 bases and J gave up 10 bases; unmatched junction bases: 3. The CDR3 loop is CASSLGLAGPEQFF. The DNA of the CDR3 is TGTGCCAGCAGCTTAGGACTAGCGGGACCCGAGCAGTTCTTC.

The V gene is TRBV25-1, the J gene TRBJ1-3; D not certain. With 1 base removed from V and 8 bases from J, the gap between germline ends came to 3 bases. CDR3 length: 11 amino acids. Germline assignment: CDR1 MGHDK and CDR2 SYGVNS. In nucleotides, the CDR3 is TGTGCCAGCAGTGAATGGGACACCATATATTTT. Translating it yields CASSEWDTIYF.

The chain uses TRBV5-1 and TRBJ1-4; D is perhaps TRBD1 (5 bases). This CDR3 spans 16 amino acids. The germline gives CDR1 SGHRS, CDR2 YFSETQ. V gave up 2 bases and J gave up 2 bases, with 13 bases separating them. The CDR3: CASSFHRQATNEKLFF. The CDR3 region has the DNA TGCGCCAGCAGCTTCCACAGGCAAGCGACTAATGAAAAACTGTTTTTT. The variable domain in full, completed from reference TRBV5-1 and TRBJ1-4, reads KAGVTQTPRYLIKTRGQQVTLSCSPISGHRSVSWYQQTPGQGLQFLFEYFSETQRNKGNFPGRFSGRQFSNSRSEMNVSTLELGDSALYLCASSFHRQATNEKLFFGSGTQLSVL.

The CDR3 is CASSLEGRPARGYTF. DNA for the CDR3: TGTGCCAGCAGCTTAGAAGGCCGGCCAGCGCGGGGCTACACCTTC. V and J are TRBV7-2 and TRBJ1-2; D gene ambiguous. V dropped 1 base and J dropped 8 bases, with 17 bases sitting between them. This CDR3 spans 15 amino acids. Germline V gives CDR1 SGHTA, CDR2 FQGNSA. Filled out from reference TRBV7-2 and TRBJ1-2, the complete variable domain reads GAGVSQSPSNKVTEKGKDVELRCDPISGHTALYWYRQSLGQGLEFLIYFQGNSAPDKSGLPSDRFSAERTGGSVSTLTIQRTQQEDSAVYLCASSLEGRPARGYTFGSGTRLTVV.

The rearrangement links TRBV10-3 to TRBJ2-7; the match to TRBD1 covers 9 bases. CDR3 size: 17 residues. With 0 bases clipped from V and 1 base from J, the junction kept 7 bases outside the gene matches. From germline, CDR1 is ENHRY and CDR2 SYGVKD. CDR3: CAISESRTGATSYEQYF. CDR3 sequence (DNA): TGTGCCATCAGTGAGTCGAGGACAGGGGCTACGTCCTACGAGCAGTACTTC.

This chain links TRBV7-8 with TRBJ2-2; the match to TRBD2 covers 7 bases. The CDR3 spans 17 residues. Trimming at V came to 5 bases and at J to 5 bases, leaving 14 bases not matched to a gene. The germline V gene encodes CDR1 SGHVS and CDR2 FQNEAQ. CDR3 sequence (DNA): TGTGCCAGCAGCCGCGGTCGGCGGGGGAAATGGACCGGGGAGCTGTTTTTT. It yields the protein CASSRGRRGKWTGELFF.

V gene TRBV7-9 combines with J gene TRBJ2-1; D gene uncertain. Per the germline V gene, CDR1 is SEHNR and CDR2 is FQNEAQ (reference sequence). The length of the CDR3 is 13 residues. Trimming pared 2 bases from V and 5 bases from J, leaving 7 bases between. Here the CDR3 reads CASSLNTDNEQFF. DNA of the CDR3: TGTGCCAGCAGCTTAAACACGGACAATGAGCAGTTCTTC.

In this sample, this clone turned up a few times. The sample has other DNA sequences that encode this CDR3 too. The chain uses TRBV5-4 and TRBJ2-1; perhaps TRBD2 as D (6 bases). This CDR3 has 15 residues. Germline V gene sequence: CDR1 SGHNT, CDR2 YYREEE (reference sequence). The ends were cut back, 0 bases at V and 2 bases at J, with 9 bases in the middle. The CDR3 spells CASSLGGGTYNEQFF. CDR3 DNA: TGTGCCAGCAGCTTGGGCGGCGGGACCTACAATGAGCAGTTCTTC. The variable domain in full, completed from reference TRBV5-4 and TRBJ2-1, reads ETGVTQSPTHLIKTRGQQVTLRCSSQSGHNTVSWYQQALGQGPQFIFQYYREEENGRGNFPPRFSGLQFPNYSSELNVNALELDDSALYLCASSLGGGTYNEQFFGPGTRLTVL.

The chain carries TRBV7-3 and TRBJ1-3; D is ambiguous. Trimming took off 2 bases at V and 6 bases at J, with 11 bases between the two ends. The CDR3 extends over 14 amino acids. Germline V gene data show CDR1 as SGHTA and CDR2 as FQGTGA. The CDR3 nucleotides are TGTGCCAGCAGCTTAGAACCGAATTCAAACACCATATATTTT. It codes for CASSLEPNSNTIYF.

This chain links TRBV12-3 or TRBV12-4 with TRBJ1-2; TRBD1 is a possible D gene (5 bases). The CDR3 sequence is 13 residues long. V lost 2 bases, J lost 3 bases, and 7 bases lay in between. CDR3 sequence (DNA): TGTGCCAGCAGTTTACAGGGTCACTATGGCTACACCTTC. It specifies CASSLQGHYGYTF.

The chain combines TRBV9 with TRBJ1-4; D gene uncertain. This CDR3 is built from 15 residues. The V gene's germline CDR1 is SGDLS and CDR2 YYNGEE. Trimming pared 0 bases from V and 3 bases from J, leaving 9 bases between. The CDR3 region has the DNA TGTGCCAGCAGCGTAGGGGGAAATCCTAATGAAAAACTGTTTTTT. Protein product: CASSVGGNPNEKLFF. Drawing the rest from reference TRBV9 and TRBJ1-4, the complete variable domain is DSGVTQTPKHLITATGQRVTLRCSPRSGDLSVYWYQQSLDQGLQFLIQYYNGEERAKGNILERFSAQQFPDLHSELNLSSLELGDSALYFCASSVGGNPNEKLFFGSGTQLSVL.

The table lists this clone with a count of one. The chain joins TRBV24-1 to TRBJ1-1; D remains unclear. Trimming took off 6 bases at V and 0 bases at J, with 16 bases between the two ends. The CDR3 consists of 16 residues. The germline V gene has CDR1 KGHDR and CDR2 SFDVKD. The CDR3 bases are TGTGCCACCAGTCCGGGCAATGTACTTATGAACACTGAAGCTTTCTTT. Its protein product is CATSPGNVLMNTEAFF.

The V and J genes are TRBV27 and TRBJ1-1; weak D call: TRBD1 (6 bases). V lost 5 bases and J lost 1, with 11 bases in between. CDR3 length equals 14 residues. CDR1 and CDR2 from the germline V gene are MNHEY and SMNVEV (reference sequence). The CDR3 DNA is TGTGCCAGCAGTACTCCGGGACAGAACACTGAAGCTTTCTTT. Its protein product is CASSTPGQNTEAFF.

The chain has TRBV10-1 and TRBJ1-5, with TRBD1 matching 10 bases. The CDR3 totals 15 residues. CDR1 WNHNN and CDR2 SYGVQD come from the germline V gene (reference sequence). V lost 4 bases, J lost 5 bases, and 5 bases stayed unmatched. DNA for the CDR3: TGCGCCAGCAGTGCCGGACAGGGGGACCATCAGCCCCAGCATTTT. Its translation is CASSAGQGDHQPQHF.